This TCR beta chain comes out of a study of blood T cell repertoires in COVID-19. Across the whole study: Donors in the United States, Italy and Spain gave samples during acute or convalescent COVID-19. In each case, the material was cDNA or gDNA derived from T cells, B-cell-depleted T cells, or PBMCs.

V was clipped by 4 bases and J by 3 bases, with 10 bases between them. The V gene's germline CDR1 is MNHEY and CDR2 SVGAGI. This CDR3 comprises 14 residues. As handled by the study authors: Reference gene primer amplification yielded estimated nucleated cell counts. Sequenced by immunoSEQ multiplex PCR; TCRdb stores in-frame clones only, minus some. D and trimming were read from the DNA, whereas the V and J calls and clone size are those reported in that table. The table has roughly 300,000 clones, about 82% seen once; the top ten hold roughly 1.6%. The sequencing sample was made of peripheral blood. The receptor was isolated from a woman aged 45-60 years with acute or convalescent COVID-19. The rearrangement joins TRBV6-5 to TRBJ1-5; TRBD1 might be the D (6 bases). CDR3: CASSSGQNNQPQHF. The DNA of the CDR3 is TGTGCCAGCAGTTCCGGACAGAACAATCAGCCCCAGCATTTT.